The 6 T cell receptor beta chains below come from one sample, sequenced in a study of post-analysis software for immune sequencing data (dated by TCRdb to the mid-2010s). The paper as a whole reports these results and caveats: Significantly higher frequencies in patients than in controls were found for several TRBV segments, including TRBV5-6, TRBV5-1 and TRBV20-1.

Their antigen targets remain unknown. The library was built by means of PCR. Data came from an Illumina HiSeq 2500. To reduce PCR and sequencing biases, unique molecular identifiers were incorporated into the TCR beta cDNA libraries. In TCRdb, the public reads were trimmed at Q25 with fastp and aligned with MiXCR, with productive beta chains retained. When rows share a CDR3 protein, they turn into one entry using the most common DNA and genes. In this sample the table shows hundreds of thousands of distinct CDR3 sequences, approximately 38% of which occur a single time. Of the sample, around an eighth falls within the top ten clones. Sequencing used blood. These receptors came from a girl between 5 and 17 years old with multiple sclerosis.

This sequence joins TRBV9 and TRBJ2-1, with 9 bases identical to TRBD2. The junction had 9 bases not matched to a gene; V was cut back by 3 bases and J by 8 bases. The V gene's germline CDR1 is SGDLS and CDR2 YYNGEE. The CDR3 runs 15 residues. CDR3 nucleotide sequence: TGTGCCAGCAGCGGCGGGACTAGCAGGGGCGATGAGCAGTTCTTC. This encodes CASSGGTSRGDEQFF.

This clonotype was observed a handful of times. The rearrangement joins TRBV5-4 to TRBJ1-2; a weak D match, TRBD1 (6 bases). The CDR3 is 14 amino acids. The V and J ends lost 5 bases and 11 bases respectively, with 22 bases between them. The germline gives CDR1 SGHNT, CDR2 YYREEE (reference sequence). CDR3 region: CASRRDIHPSRYTF. The DNA for the CDR3 is TGTGCCAGCAGACGGGACATCCACCCTTCGAGATACACCTTC.

V gene TRBV7-9 combines with J gene TRBJ2-1; D gene unclear. The CDR3 is 14 amino acids. From germline, CDR1 is SEHNR and CDR2 FQNEAQ (reference sequence). V was pared by 5 bases and J by 0 bases, with 8 bases between. The CDR3 here is CASSPSRSYNEQFF. The CDR3 coding sequence is TGTGCCAGCAGCCCGTCCCGCTCCTACAATGAGCAGTTCTTC.

This clonotype was seen a single time. J is TRBJ2-7 and V is TRBV10-3, with D perhaps matching TRBD2 (6 bases). The CDR3 loop spans 12 amino acids. V was cut by 5 bases and J by 10 bases, with 15 bases left in between. In germline, CDR1 is ENHRY, CDR2 SYGVKD. CDR3 DNA sequence: TGTGCCATCAGTCTCGGGACTCCATCCCAGTACTTC. As protein: CAISLGTPSQYF.

The chain has TRBV20-1 and TRBJ2-7, with 7 positions matching TRBD1. CDR3 length: 15 residues. The junction had 13 bases not matched to a gene; V was cut back by 6 bases and J by 2 bases. CDR1 and CDR2 from the germline V gene are DFQATT and SNEGSKA (reference sequence). CDR3 sequence (DNA): TGCAGTGCCCAGAACCGGGACAGAGGAACCTACGAGCAGTACTTC. Translated: CSAQNRDRGTYEQYF.

This chain connects TRBV30 to TRBJ1-4, with D tentatively TRBD1 (5 bases). Between the trimmed V and J ends, which lost 2 bases and 0 bases, there was a span of 13 bases. Per germline, CDR1 GTSNPN and CDR2 SVGIG (reference sequence). The CDR3 contains 16 residues. The CDR3 bases are TGTGCCTGGAGTTCGTTCCGGGGGGCAACTAATGAAAAACTGTTTTTT. This sequence encodes CAWSSFRGATNEKLFF.